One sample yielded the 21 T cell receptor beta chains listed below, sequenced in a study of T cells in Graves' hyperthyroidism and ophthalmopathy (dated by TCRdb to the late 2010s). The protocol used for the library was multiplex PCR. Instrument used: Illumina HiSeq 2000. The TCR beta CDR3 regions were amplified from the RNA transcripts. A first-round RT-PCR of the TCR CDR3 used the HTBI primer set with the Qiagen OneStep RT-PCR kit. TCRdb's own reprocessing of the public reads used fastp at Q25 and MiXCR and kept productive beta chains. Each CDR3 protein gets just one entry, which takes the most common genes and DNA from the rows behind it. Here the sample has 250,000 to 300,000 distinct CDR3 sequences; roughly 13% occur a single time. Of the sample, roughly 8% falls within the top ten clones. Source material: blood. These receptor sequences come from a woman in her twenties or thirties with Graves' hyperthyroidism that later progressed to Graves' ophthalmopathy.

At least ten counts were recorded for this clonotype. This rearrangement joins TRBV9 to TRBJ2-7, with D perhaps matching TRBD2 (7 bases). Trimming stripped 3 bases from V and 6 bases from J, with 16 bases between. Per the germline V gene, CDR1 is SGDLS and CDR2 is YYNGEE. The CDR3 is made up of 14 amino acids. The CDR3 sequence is CASSGAPRGAEQYF. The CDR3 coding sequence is TGTGCCAGCAGCGGAGCTCCCCGGGGGGCCGAGCAGTACTTC. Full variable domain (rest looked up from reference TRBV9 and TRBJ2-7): DSGVTQTPKHLITATGQRVTLRCSPRSGDLSVYWYQQSLDQGLQFLIQYYNGEERAKGNILERFSAQQFPDLHSELNLSSLELGDSALYFCASSGAPRGAEQYFGPGTRLTVT.

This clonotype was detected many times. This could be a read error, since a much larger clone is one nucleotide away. The CDR3 here is CATSRQGAGELFF. The DNA of the CDR3 is TGTGCCACCAGCCGACAGGGGGCCGGGGAGCTGTTTTTT. The chain combines TRBV24-1 with TRBJ2-2; TRBD1 aligns across 9 bases. V lost 7 bases to trimming and J lost 6 bases; unmatched junction nucleotides: 2. From germline, CDR1 is KGHDR and CDR2 SFDVKD. The CDR3 is made up of 13 amino acids.

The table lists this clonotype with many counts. CDR3 sequence (DNA): TGCGCCAGCAGCTTCCGGACAGGGGTCACTGAAGCTTTCTTT. It translates to CASSFRTGVTEAFF. The rearrangement joins TRBV5-1 to TRBJ1-1, with TRBD1 matching over 9 bases. The trim removed 2 bases at V and 4 bases at J, leaving 3 bases unmatched. Germline CDR1 is SGHRS and CDR2 is YFSETQ. The CDR3 sequence is 14 residues long.

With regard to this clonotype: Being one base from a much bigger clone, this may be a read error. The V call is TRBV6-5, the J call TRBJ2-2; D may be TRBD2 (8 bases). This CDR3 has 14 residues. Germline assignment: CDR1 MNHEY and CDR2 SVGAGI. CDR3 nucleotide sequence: TGTGCCAGCAGTTTACAGGGGAGTAGCGGGGAGCCGTTTTTT. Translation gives CASSLQGSSGEPFF.

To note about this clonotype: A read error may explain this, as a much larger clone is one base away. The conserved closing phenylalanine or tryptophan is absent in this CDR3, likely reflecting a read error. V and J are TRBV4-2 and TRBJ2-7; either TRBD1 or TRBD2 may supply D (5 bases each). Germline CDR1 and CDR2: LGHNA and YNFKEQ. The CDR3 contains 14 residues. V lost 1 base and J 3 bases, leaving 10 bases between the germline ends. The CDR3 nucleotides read TGTGCCAGCAGCCAAGCGGGACCGTTCTACGAGCAGTACTCC. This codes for CASSQAGPFYEQYS.

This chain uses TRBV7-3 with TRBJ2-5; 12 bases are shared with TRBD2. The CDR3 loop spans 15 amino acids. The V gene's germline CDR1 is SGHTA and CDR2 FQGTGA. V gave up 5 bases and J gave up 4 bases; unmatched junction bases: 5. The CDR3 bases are TGTGCCAGCAGCCCTGGGACTAGCGGGTTAGAGACCCAGTACTTC. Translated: CASSPGTSGLETQYF.

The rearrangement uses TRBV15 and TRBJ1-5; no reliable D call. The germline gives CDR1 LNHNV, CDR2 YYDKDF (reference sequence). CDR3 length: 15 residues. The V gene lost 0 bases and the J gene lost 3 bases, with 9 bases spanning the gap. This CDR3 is CATSRDEGDNQPQHF. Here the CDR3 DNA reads TGTGCCACCAGCAGAGATGAAGGAGACAATCAGCCCCAGCATTTT.

DNA for the CDR3: TGCGCCAGCAGTCTGGCGGGTCTATCCTACGAGCAGTACTTC. This translates into CASSLAGLSYEQYF. The chain is built from TRBV5-1 and TRBJ2-7; TRBD2 might be the D (5 bases). With 5 bases removed from V and 1 base from J, the gap between germline ends came to 13 bases. Germline V lookup: CDR1 SGHRS, CDR2 YFSETQ. This CDR3 has 14 amino acids.

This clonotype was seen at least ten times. This CDR3 reads CASSPPMAAGGVTQYF. Written as DNA, the CDR3 is TGTGCCAGCAGCCCACCCATGGCAGCGGGAGGGGTTACGCAGTATTTT. V is TRBV7-8 and J is TRBJ2-3, with 10 bases that match TRBD2. The V and J ends lost 5 bases and 8 bases, in that order; junction bases with no gene match: 13. The CDR3 extends over 16 amino acids. The germline V gene encodes CDR1 SGHVS and CDR2 FQNEAQ.

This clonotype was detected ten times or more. The CDR3 DNA reads TGTGCCAGCAGTTATATCCGGGGGGACAACACTGAAGCTTTCTTT. This gives the protein CASSYIRGDNTEAFF. The rearrangement joins TRBV6-9 to TRBJ1-1; D possibly corresponds to TRBD1 (5 bases). Germline assignment: CDR1 MNHGY and CDR2 SVAAGI. The length of the CDR3 is 15 residues. The V and J ends lost 2 bases and 2 bases respectively, with 12 bases between them.

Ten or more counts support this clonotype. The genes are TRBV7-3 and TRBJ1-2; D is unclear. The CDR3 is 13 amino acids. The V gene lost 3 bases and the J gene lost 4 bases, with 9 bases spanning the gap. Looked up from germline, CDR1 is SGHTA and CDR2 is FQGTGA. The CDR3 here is CASSLMQLYGYTF. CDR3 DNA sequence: TGTGCCAGCAGCTTGATGCAGCTCTATGGCTACACCTTC.

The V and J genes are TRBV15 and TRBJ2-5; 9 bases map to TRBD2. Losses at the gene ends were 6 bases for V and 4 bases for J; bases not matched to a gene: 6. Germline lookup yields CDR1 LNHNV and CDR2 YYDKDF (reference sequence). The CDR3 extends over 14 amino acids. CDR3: CATRRLLAGETQYF. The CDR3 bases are TGTGCCACCAGAAGACTACTAGCGGGAGAGACCCAGTACTTC. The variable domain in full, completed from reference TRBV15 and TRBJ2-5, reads DAMVIQNPRYQVTQFGKPVTLSCSQTLNHNVMYWYQQKSSQAPKLLFHYYDKDFNNEADTPDNFQSRRPNTSFCFLDIRSPGLGDTAMYLCATRRLLAGETQYFGPGTRLLVL.

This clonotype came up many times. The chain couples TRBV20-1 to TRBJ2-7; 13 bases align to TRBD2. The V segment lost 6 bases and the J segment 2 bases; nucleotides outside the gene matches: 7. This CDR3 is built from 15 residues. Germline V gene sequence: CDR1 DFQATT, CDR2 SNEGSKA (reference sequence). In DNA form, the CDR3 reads TGCAGTGCGGGAGGACTAGCGGGAGTTCCCTACGAGCAGTACTTC. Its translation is CSAGGLAGVPYEQYF.

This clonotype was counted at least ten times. The CDR3 region has the DNA TGTGCCAGCAGTGGGGAGGCAGGGAACACCGGGGAGCTGTTTTTT. Protein sequence: CASSGEAGNTGELFF. The rearrangement uses TRBV2 and TRBJ2-2; possibly TRBD2 for D (6 bases). The length of the CDR3 is 15 residues. From germline, CDR1 is SNHLY and CDR2 FYNNEI. V dropped 4 bases and J dropped 1 base, with 10 bases sitting between them.

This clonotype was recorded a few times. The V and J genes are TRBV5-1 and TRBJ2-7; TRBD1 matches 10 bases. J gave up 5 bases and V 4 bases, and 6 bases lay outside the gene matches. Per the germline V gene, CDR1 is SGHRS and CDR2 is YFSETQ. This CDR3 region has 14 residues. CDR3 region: CASSEGQGNDEQYF. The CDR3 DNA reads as TGCGCCAGCAGCGAGGGACAGGGGAATGACGAGCAGTACTTC. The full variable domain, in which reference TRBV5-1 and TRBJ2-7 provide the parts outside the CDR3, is KAGVTQTPRYLIKTRGQQVTLSCSPISGHRSVSWYQQTPGQGLQFLFEYFSETQRNKGNFPGRFSGRQFSNSRSEMNVSTLELGDSALYLCASSEGQGNDEQYFGPGTRLTVT.

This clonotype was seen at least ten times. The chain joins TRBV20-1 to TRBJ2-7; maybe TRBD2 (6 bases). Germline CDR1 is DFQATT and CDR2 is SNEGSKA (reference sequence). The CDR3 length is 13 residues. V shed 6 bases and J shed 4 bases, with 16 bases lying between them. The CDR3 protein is CSASRRETYEQYF. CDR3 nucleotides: TGCAGTGCCTCTCGGAGGGAGACTTACGAGCAGTACTTC.

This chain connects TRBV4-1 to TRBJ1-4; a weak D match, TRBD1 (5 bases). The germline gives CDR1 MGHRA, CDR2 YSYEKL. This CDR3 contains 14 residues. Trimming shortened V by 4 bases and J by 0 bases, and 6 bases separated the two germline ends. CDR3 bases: TGCGCCAGCAGCCGGGGGGCAACTAATGAAAAACTGTTTTTT. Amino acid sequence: CASSRGATNEKLFF.

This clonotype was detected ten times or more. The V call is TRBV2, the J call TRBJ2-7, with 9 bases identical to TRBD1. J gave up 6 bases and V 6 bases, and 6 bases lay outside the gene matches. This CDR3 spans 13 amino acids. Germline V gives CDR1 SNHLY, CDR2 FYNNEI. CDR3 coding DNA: TGTGCCAGCAGGGACCACAGGGGGCGCGAGCAGTACTTC. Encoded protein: CASRDHRGREQYF. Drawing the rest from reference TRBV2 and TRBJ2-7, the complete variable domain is EPEVTQTPSHQVTQMGQEVILRCVPISNHLYFYWYRQILGQKVEFLVSFYNNEISEKSEIFDDQFSVERPDGSNFTLKIRSTKLEDSAMYFCASRDHRGREQYFGPGTRLTVT.

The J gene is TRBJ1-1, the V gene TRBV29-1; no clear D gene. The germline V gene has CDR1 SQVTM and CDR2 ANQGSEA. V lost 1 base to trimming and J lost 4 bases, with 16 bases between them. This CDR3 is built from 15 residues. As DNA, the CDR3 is TGCAGCGTTGAAGGAATCTATCCTCGGGGCACTGAAGCTTTCTTT. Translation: CSVEGIYPRGTEAFF.

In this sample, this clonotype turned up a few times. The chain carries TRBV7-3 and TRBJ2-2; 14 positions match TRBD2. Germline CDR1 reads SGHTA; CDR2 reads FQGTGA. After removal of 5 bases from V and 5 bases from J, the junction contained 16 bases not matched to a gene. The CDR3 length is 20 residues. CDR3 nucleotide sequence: TGTGCCAGCAGCCTCCTCACGAGACTAGCGGGAGGGCCTAGGACCGGGGAGCTGTTTTTT. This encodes CASSLLTRLAGGPRTGELFF.

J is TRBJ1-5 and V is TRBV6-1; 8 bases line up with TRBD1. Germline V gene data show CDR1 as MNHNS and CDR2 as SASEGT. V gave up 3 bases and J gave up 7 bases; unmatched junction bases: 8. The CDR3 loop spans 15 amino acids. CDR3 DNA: TGTGCCAGCAGTGAGGGACAGGCTAGGGAGCAGCCCCAGCATTTT. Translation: CASSEGQAREQPQHF.